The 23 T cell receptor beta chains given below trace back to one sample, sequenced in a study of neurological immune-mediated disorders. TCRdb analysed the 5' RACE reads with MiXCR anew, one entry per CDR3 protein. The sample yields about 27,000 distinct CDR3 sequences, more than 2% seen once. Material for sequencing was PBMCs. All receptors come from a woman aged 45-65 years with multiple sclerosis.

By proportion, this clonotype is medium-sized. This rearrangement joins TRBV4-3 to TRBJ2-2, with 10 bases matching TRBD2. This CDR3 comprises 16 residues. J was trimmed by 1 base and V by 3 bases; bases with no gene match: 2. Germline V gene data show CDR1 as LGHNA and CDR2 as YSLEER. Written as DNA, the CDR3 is TGCGCCAGCAGCCATTGGACTAGCGGGAACACCGGGGAGCTGTTTTTT. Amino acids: CASSHWTSGNTGELFF.

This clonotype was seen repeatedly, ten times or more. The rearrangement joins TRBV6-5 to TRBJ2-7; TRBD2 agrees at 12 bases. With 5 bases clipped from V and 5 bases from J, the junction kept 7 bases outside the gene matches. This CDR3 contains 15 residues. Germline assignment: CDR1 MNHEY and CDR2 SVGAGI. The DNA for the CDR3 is TGTGCCAGCAGTATTCCGACTAGCGGGAGCCACGAGCAGTACTTC. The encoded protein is CASSIPTSGSHEQYF.

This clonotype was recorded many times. CDR3 bases: TGCAGTGCTAGGGGCCTGGGCAGAACCGATCAGCCCCAGCATTTT. It translates to CSARGLGRTDQPQHF. The rearrangement uses TRBV20-1 and TRBJ1-5; D is ambiguous. Between the trimmed V and J ends, which lost 3 bases and 5 bases, there was a span of 17 bases. In germline, CDR1 is DFQATT, CDR2 SNEGSKA (reference sequence). The CDR3 is 15 residues long.

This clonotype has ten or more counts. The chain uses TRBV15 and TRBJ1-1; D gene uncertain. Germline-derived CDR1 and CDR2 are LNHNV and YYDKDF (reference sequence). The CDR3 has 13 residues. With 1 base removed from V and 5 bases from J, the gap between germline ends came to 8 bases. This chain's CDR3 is CATSRGVETEAFF. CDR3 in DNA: TGTGCCACCAGCAGAGGGGTAGAAACTGAAGCTTTCTTT.

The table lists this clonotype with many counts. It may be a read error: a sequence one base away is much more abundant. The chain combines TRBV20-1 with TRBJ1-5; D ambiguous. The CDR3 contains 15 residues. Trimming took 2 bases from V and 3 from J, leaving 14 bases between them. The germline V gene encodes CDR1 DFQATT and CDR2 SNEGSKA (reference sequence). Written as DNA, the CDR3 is TGCAGTGCTAGACGCGCGTCCAATCTCAATCAGCCCCAGCATTTT. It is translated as CSARRASNLNQPQHF.

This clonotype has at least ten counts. This chain's CDR3 is CAINPLAGSTDTQYF. For the CDR3, the DNA is TGTGCCATCAACCCCCTAGCGGGAAGCACAGATACGCAGTATTTT. The rearrangement uses TRBV10-3 and TRBJ2-3; 9 nucleotides line up with TRBD2. Trimming cost V 7 bases and J 0 bases; bases outside gene matches: 5. The CDR3 runs to 15 residues. CDR1 ENHRY and CDR2 SYGVKD come from the germline V gene.

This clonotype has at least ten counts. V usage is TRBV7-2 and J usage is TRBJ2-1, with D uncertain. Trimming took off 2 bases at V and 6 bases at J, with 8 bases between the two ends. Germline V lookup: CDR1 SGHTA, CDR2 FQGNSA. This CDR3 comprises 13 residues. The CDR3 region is CASSLTGANEQFF. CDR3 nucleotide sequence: TGTGCCAGCAGCTTAACCGGAGCCAATGAGCAGTTCTTC.

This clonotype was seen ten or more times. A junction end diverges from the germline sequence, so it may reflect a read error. The CDR3 region is CASSLEGNSPLNF. The CDR3 DNA reads as TGTGCCAGCAGCTTAGAGGGGAATTCACCCCTCAACTTT. The rearrangement uses TRBV7-9 and TRBJ1-6, with D possibly TRBD1 on 5 matching bases. The CDR3 is 13 amino acids. Germline V gene sequence: CDR1 SEHNR, CDR2 FQNEAQ (reference sequence).

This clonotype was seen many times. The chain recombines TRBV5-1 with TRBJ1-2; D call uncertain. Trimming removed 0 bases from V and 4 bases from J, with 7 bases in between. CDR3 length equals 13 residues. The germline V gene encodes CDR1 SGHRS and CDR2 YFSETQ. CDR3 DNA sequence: TGCGCCAGCAGCTTGGACCTAACCTATGGCTACACCTTC. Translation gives CASSLDLTYGYTF.

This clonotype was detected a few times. The CDR3: CASSLGLGGLATDTQYF. DNA of the CDR3: TGTGCCAGCAGCTTAGGATTGGGTGGACTAGCTACAGATACGCAGTATTTT. The V gene is TRBV11-1, the J gene TRBJ2-3; 8 nucleotides line up with TRBD2. Germline V gene data show CDR1 as SGHAT and CDR2 as FQDESV (reference sequence). Unmatched junction bases numbered 9, after V lost 1 base and J lost 3 bases. The length of the CDR3 is 17 residues.

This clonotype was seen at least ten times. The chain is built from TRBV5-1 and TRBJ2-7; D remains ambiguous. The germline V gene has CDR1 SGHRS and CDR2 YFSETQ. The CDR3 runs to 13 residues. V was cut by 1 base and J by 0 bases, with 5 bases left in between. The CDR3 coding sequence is TGCGCCAGCAGCTTGAGTCTCTCCTACGAGCAGTACTTC. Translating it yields CASSLSLSYEQYF.

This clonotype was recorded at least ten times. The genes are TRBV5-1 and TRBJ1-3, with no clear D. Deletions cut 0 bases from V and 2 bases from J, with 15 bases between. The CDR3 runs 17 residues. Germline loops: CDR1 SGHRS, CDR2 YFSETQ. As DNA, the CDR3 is TGCGCCAGCAGCTTGGGTCTGACTCCTTCGACTGGAAACACCATATATTTT. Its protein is CASSLGLTPSTGNTIYF.

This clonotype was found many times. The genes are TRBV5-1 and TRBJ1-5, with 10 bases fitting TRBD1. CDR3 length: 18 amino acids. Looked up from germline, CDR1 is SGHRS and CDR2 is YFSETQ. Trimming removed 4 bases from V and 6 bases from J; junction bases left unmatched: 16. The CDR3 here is CASSPFPIGTGAAQPQHF. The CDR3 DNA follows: TGCGCCAGCAGCCCCTTCCCTATCGGGACAGGGGCGGCTCAGCCCCAGCATTTT.

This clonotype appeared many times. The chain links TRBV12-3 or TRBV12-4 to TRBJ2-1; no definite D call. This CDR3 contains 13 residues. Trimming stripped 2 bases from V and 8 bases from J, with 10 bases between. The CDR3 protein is CASSLLMIDEQFF. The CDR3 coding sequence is TGTGCCAGCAGTTTACTGATGATCGATGAGCAGTTCTTC.

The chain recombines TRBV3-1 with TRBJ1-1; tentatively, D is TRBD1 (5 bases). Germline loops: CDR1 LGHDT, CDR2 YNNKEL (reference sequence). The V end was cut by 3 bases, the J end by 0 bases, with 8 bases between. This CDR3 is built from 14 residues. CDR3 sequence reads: CASSHGGLNTEAFF. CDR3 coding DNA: TGTGCCAGCAGCCACGGGGGTTTGAACACTGAAGCTTTCTTT.

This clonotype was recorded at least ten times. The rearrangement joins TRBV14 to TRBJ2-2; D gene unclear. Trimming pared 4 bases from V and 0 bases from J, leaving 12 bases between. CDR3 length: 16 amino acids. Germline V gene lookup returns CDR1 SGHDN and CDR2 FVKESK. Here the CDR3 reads CASSLQRPSNTGELFF. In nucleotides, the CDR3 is TGTGCCAGCAGCCTCCAGCGCCCGTCGAACACCGGGGAGCTGTTTTTT.

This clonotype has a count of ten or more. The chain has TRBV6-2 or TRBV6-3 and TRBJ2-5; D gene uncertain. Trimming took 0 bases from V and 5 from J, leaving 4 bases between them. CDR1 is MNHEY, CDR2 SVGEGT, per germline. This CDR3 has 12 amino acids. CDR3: CASSYSGETQYF. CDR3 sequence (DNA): TGTGCCAGCAGTTACTCAGGGGAGACCCAGTACTTC.

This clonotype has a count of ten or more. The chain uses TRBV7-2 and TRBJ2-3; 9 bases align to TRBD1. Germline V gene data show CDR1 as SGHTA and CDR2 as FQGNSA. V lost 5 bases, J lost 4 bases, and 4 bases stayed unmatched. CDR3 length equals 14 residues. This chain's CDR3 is CASSRDRAADTQYF. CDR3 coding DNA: TGTGCCAGCAGCCGGGACAGGGCCGCAGATACGCAGTATTTT.

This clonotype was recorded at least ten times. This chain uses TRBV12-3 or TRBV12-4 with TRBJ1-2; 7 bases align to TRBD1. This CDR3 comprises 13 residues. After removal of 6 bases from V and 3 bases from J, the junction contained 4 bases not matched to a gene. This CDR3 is CASRRQGYYGYTF. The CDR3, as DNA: TGTGCCAGCAGACGACAGGGTTACTATGGCTACACCTTC.

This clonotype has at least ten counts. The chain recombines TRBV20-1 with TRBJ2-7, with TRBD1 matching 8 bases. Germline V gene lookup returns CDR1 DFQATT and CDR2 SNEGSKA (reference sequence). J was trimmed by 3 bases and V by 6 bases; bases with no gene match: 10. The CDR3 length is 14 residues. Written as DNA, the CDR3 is TGCAGTGCCCAGCCGGGACAGGCTAGCTACGAGCAGTACTTC. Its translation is CSAQPGQASYEQYF.

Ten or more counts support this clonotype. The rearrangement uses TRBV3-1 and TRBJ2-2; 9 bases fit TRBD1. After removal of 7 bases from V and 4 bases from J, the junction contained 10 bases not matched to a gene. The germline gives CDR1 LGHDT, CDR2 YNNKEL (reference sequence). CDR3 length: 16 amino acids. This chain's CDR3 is CASTSRGTGRTGELFF. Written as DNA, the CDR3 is TGTGCCAGCACCTCCCGAGGGACAGGGCGCACCGGGGAGCTGTTTTTT.

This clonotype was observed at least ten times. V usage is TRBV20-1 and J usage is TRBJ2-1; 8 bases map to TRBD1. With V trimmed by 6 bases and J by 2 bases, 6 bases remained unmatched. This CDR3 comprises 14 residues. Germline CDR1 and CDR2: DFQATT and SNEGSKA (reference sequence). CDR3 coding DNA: TGCAGTGCCATCGGACAGGGAACCTACAATGAGCAGTTCTTC. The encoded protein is CSAIGQGTYNEQFF.

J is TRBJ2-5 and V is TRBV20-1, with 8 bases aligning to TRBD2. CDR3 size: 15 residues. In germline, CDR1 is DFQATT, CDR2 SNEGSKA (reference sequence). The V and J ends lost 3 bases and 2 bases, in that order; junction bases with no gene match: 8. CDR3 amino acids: CSASVPGGGQETQYF. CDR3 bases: TGCAGTGCTAGTGTGCCGGGAGGGGGGCAAGAGACCCAGTACTTC.